The rows below give T cell receptor beta chains drawn from one sample of a study of cytomegalovirus exposure and HLA in healthy donors. Here immunoSEQ multiplex PCR was the method, and the copy in TCRdb shows in-frame clones only, minus some. This sample has 65,000 to 75,000 clones, with 65% to 70% found just once. Sequencing used PBMCs. Receptors originate from a woman aged 25 to 39 in good health and CMV-seronegative. Each CDR3 is given with its conserved first and last residue. The D gene is left open where the match is weak. Part of the rows lack a size; the others show once, few, many or a class for expanded clones.

TRBV7-2	TRBJ2-5	.	.	TGTGCCAGCCAACCCCAGCGGAACCAAGAGACCCAGTACTTC	CASQPQRNQETQYF
TRBV28	TRBJ1-4	TRBD1	.	TGTGCCAGCAGTTTGGGGACAGGGTCTGAAGAAAAACTGTTTTTT	CASSLGTGSEEKLFF
TRBV5-1	TRBJ1-4	.	.	TGCGCCAGCACCCCGACACCCGCGGGGGAAAAACTGTTTTTT	CASTPTPAGEKLFF
TRBV19	TRBJ1-4	.	.	TGTGCCAGTACCCCATCAGGGGCTACTAATGAAAAACTGTTTTTT	CASTPSGATNEKLFF
TRBV27	TRBJ2-3	TRBD2	.	TGTGCCAGCAGTTTAGGTGCTAGCGGGGTTAGCACAGATACGCAGTATTTT	CASSLGASGVSTDTQYF
TRBV2	TRBJ1-2	TRBD1	few	TGTGCCAGCAGTGAGGGGACAGGGGGCTTCTATGGCTACACCTTC	CASSEGTGGFYGYTF
TRBV5-1	TRBJ2-2	TRBD1	.	TGTGCCAGCAGCTTCGGGACAGGGAACACCGGGGAGCTGTTTTTT	CASSFGTGNTGELFF
TRBV2	TRBJ2-7	.	.	TGTGCCAGCAGTTCCCGGGACTGGGACTACGAGCAGTACTTC	CASSSRDWDYEQYF
TRBV7-3	TRBJ2-1	TRBD2	.	TGTGCCAGCAGCTCCATTAGCGGGGGATTCAATGAGCAGTTCTTC	CASSSISGGFNEQFF
TRBV28	TRBJ2-7	TRBD1	.	TGTGCCAGCATTCGGACAGGGGGTCGTTACGAGCAGTACTTC	CASIRTGGRYEQYF
TRBV7-2	TRBJ2-5	TRBD2	few	TGTGCCAGCAGTGGGCTAGCGGGGGCCCGCCAAGAGACCCAGTACTTC	CASSGLAGARQETQYF
TRBV19	TRBJ1-1	.	.	TGTGCCAGTAGTCCGGGGGAATTGGTAGGCACTGAAGCTTTCTTT	CASSPGELVGTEAFF
TRBV10-3	TRBJ1-1	.	.	TGTGCCAGCAGACGACAGGCGTCTGAAGCTTTCTTT	CASRRQASEAFF
TRBV5-5	TRBJ2-5	.	once	TGTGCCAGCAGCCGGACACTCGTGGAAGAGACCCAGTACTTC	CASSRTLVEETQYF
TRBV5-4	TRBJ2-5	TRBD2	few	TGTGCCAGCAGCTTGCGCCGGGGGGATCAAGAGACCCAGTACTTC	CASSLRRGDQETQYF
TRBV7-3	TRBJ1-1	TRBD1	.	TGTGCCAGCAGCTTACAGGGGGCCAACACTGAAGCTTTCTTT	CASSLQGANTEAFF
TRBV5-1	TRBJ2-7	TRBD1	.	TGCGCCAGCAGCTCTACCGGGACAGGGGCTCACGAGCAGTACTTC	CASSSTGTGAHEQYF
TRBV7-3	TRBJ2-2	TRBD2	few	TGTGCCAGCAGCCGGGACTATTCGAACACCGGGGAGCTGTTTTTT	CASSRDYSNTGELFF
TRBV5-4	TRBJ2-3	TRBD2	.	TGTGCCAGCAGCTTGGAAGTAGCGGGGGAAGATACGCAGTATTTT	CASSLEVAGEDTQYF
TRBV19	TRBJ2-7	TRBD1	.	TGTGCCAGTAGCCTCGGGACAGGGGTCTACGAGCAGTACTTC	CASSLGTGVYEQYF
TRBV5-6	TRBJ1-2	TRBD1	.	TGTGCCAGCAGCTTTGGGACAGGGTCCTTATATGGCTACACCTTC	CASSFGTGSLYGYTF
TRBV2	TRBJ1-2	.	.	TGTGCCAGCAGTGATTGGGGCACTCGATATGGCTACACCTTC	CASSDWGTRYGYTF
TRBV9	TRBJ1-2	.	.	TGTGCCAGCAGCGTAGGCGGGGTGGGAGGCTACACCTTC	CASSVGGVGGYTF